The T cell receptor beta chain under discussion was sequenced for a study of cytomegalovirus exposure and HLA in healthy donors. Looking at the study overall: The approximately 120 validation repertoires were reported in a later analysis to have been generated on the same platform as the roughly 670 first-cohort repertoires.

Produced via immunoSEQ multiplex PCR; TCRdb's table is partial and in-frame only. This table has some 350,000 clones, 87% appearing once. The donors were part of the roughly 120-subject validation cohort, which stood apart from the approximately 640-subject first cohort. Note on this clone: The antigen remains undetermined.

The study, taken as a whole, reports: Within the 90 to 150 validation repertoires, first-cohort TCR clusters tended to co-occur, according to a later analysis. A list of roughly 160 TCR beta chains associated with cytomegalovirus was given.

CDR1 is WNHNN and CDR2 is SYGVQD in the germline V gene (reference sequence). The CDR3 is made up of 16 amino acids. The germline V and J ends were trimmed by 8 bases and 2 bases, with 21 bases remaining between them. The sequence came from a woman in her 30s in good health and CMV-seropositive. Sequencing was performed on PBMCs. The V and J genes are TRBV10-1 and TRBJ1-1; maybe TRBD1 (5 bases). CDR3 bases: TGCGCCAGCGGAAGAGGCCCGGGGGGGATAAACACTGAAGCTTTCTTT. Protein: CASGRGPGGINTEAFF.